This TCR beta chain was identified in a study of cytomegalovirus exposure and HLA in healthy donors. The CDR3 loop spans 15 amino acids. In germline, CDR1 is SGHRS, CDR2 YFSETQ. As for this clone: Its target is unknown.

Whole-study findings and limits: TCR beta chains numbering some 150 were designated cytomegalovirus-associated. Earlier analysis looked at TCR beta V segments, and most were productive about 90% or about 30% of the time. Common viral pathogens (according to a later analysis) appeared linked to several of the most significant clusters. Most subjects' HLA-A and HLA-B alleles were reportedly predicted from TCR beta sequences.

The PCR employed 60 Vbeta primers together with 13 Jbeta primers. Method: immunoSEQ multiplex PCR; TCRdb's copy keeps in-frame clones and lacks some. The repertoire holds 85,000 to 130,000 clones, with approximately 78% as singletons. The sequencing input was PBMCs. The receptor's source is a woman aged 40 to 50 in good health and CMV-seronegative. The chain links TRBV5-1 to TRBJ2-7; the match to TRBD2 covers 11 bases. The J call may not be correct, given that the DNA end is closer to TRBJ2-1. CDR3 in amino acids: CASSVLAGEYNEQFF. CDR3 in DNA: TGCGCCAGCAGCGTACTAGCGGGAGAATACAATGAGCAGTTCTTC.